The TCR beta chain described here comes from a study of post-analysis software for immune sequencing data. Every TCR beta cDNA library bore unique molecular identifiers. T cells, roughly 0.95 to 10 million of them, yielded 500,000 or so cDNA molecules. TCRdb used MiXCR to reprocess the PCR reads, holding one entry per CDR3 protein. Of approximately 360,000 distinct CDR3 sequences listed, roughly 30% are singletons. The study, taken as a whole, reports: Strong same-batch co-clustering of samples appeared with F measure clustering. Significantly decreased normalized Chao1 diversity was recorded for multiple sclerosis patients relative to controls.

This clonotype was recorded a few times. Its antigen is unknown. The sequence came from a girl between 10 and 17 years old with multiple sclerosis. The sequenced material came from blood.

The CDR3 region has the DNA TGCAGTGGCCTACGGCGGGGCTCCTACAATGAGCAGTTCTTC. Translating it yields CSGLRRGSYNEQFF. The chain has TRBV20-1 and TRBJ2-1; possibly TRBD2 for D (6 bases). The CDR3 runs to 14 residues. Trimming shortened V by 7 bases and J by 0 bases, and 13 bases separated the two germline ends. Germline V CDR1 and CDR2: DFQATT, SNEGSKA (reference sequence).